These 18 T cell receptor beta chains were sequenced from one sample in a study of response to subunit inactivated influenza vaccine (dated by TCRdb to 2016 to 2019). Preparation of the library involved RT-PCR. Sequencing was performed on an Illumina HiSeq 2500. Through fastp at Q25 and MiXCR, TCRdb rebuilt clones from the public reads, retaining in-frame beta chains. CDR3 protein sequences are deduplicated, and each keeps its most common genes and DNA. Within this sample are under 500,000 distinct CDR3 sequences, with 9.5% to 12% of them counted one time only. The top ten clones comprise around 12% of the sample. Read against the paper, the sample's time point label means: approximately 40 days after influenza vaccine administration. The sequencing used PBMCs from blood, collected 35 to 45 days after vaccination. The receptors come from a man between 50 and 59 years old who received an inactivated influenza vaccine. Donor details come from another sample of the same person, matched by shared clones.

This clonotype appeared a few times. V gene TRBV5-1 combines with J gene TRBJ2-3; 8 bases map to TRBD1. Germline V gene lookup returns CDR1 SGHRS and CDR2 YFSETQ. CDR3 length: 15 residues. Trimming took 4 bases from V and 4 from J; bases not matched to a gene: 8. The CDR3 here is CASSQTGVSADTQYF. In DNA, the CDR3 is TGCGCCAGCAGCCAGACAGGGGTGTCTGCAGATACGCAGTATTTT.

This clonotype was seen at least ten times. The chain combines TRBV20-1 with TRBJ1-1, with D unclear. V was trimmed by 1 base and J by 5 bases, leaving 11 bases between them. Germline V gives CDR1 DFQATT, CDR2 SNEGSKA (reference sequence). There are 13 residues in the CDR3. The DNA for the CDR3 is TGCAGTGCTAGAGGCGAGGGAAGGACTGAAGCTTTCTTT. It translates to CSARGEGRTEAFF.

The rearrangement uses TRBV12-3 or TRBV12-4 and TRBJ1-4; 10 bases map to TRBD1. V was clipped by 6 bases and J by 6 bases; unmatched bases: 4. The CDR3 contains 14 residues. In nucleotides, the CDR3 is TGTGCCAGCAGGAAAGGGACAGGGGATGAAAAACTGTTTTTT. Protein sequence: CASRKGTGDEKLFF.

V usage is TRBV4-1 and J usage is TRBJ2-4, with 7 nucleotides matching TRBD2. Germline V CDR1 and CDR2: MGHRA, YSYEKL. This CDR3 contains 15 residues. V lost 0 bases and J lost 7; bases outside the gene matches: 6. CDR3 nucleotides: TGCGCCAGCAGCCAAGATCCGAGCGGGGTGAACATTCAGTACTTC. This sequence encodes CASSQDPSGVNIQYF.

This clonotype was found many times. This sequence joins TRBV25-1 and TRBJ2-1; possible D gene TRBD1, 6 bases. Trimming pared 2 bases from V and 9 bases from J, leaving 20 bases between. From germline, CDR1 is MGHDK and CDR2 SYGVNS. The CDR3 covers 16 residues. The CDR3 DNA sequence: TGTGCCAGCAGTGAAAATGTGGCAGGGGCCTCTGGTGAGCAGTTCTTC. This sequence encodes CASSENVAGASGEQFF.

This clonotype has more than one count but fewer than ten. The genes are TRBV4-1 and TRBJ1-2; D is unresolved. The germline V and J ends were trimmed by 4 bases and 2 bases, with 14 bases remaining between them. Germline V CDR1 and CDR2: MGHRA, YSYEKL. The CDR3 is 15 amino acids. The CDR3 reads CASSPGRVGNYGYTF. CDR3 nucleotides: TGCGCCAGCAGCCCGGGGAGGGTAGGGAACTATGGCTACACCTTC.

This clonotype was picked up one time. V is TRBV20-1 and J is TRBJ1-1, with 8 bases identical to TRBD1. This CDR3 has 13 residues. Looked up from germline, CDR1 is DFQATT and CDR2 is SNEGSKA (reference sequence). The CDR3 sequence: CSWAGQADTEAFF. The DNA for the CDR3 is TGCAGCTGGGCGGGACAGGCGGACACTGAAGCTTTCTTT.

The chain is built from TRBV5-1 and TRBJ2-7; D gene ambiguous. Germline loops: CDR1 SGHRS, CDR2 YFSETQ. The ends were cut back, 4 bases at V and 6 bases at J, with 14 bases in the middle. The CDR3 runs 13 residues. The CDR3 loop is CASSPEASREQYF. The CDR3 DNA reads as TGCGCCAGCAGCCCCGAGGCTTCTCGCGAGCAGTACTTC.

The gene calls are TRBV5-6 and TRBJ1-1; unclear D gene. Germline values: CDR1 SGHDT, CDR2 YYEEEE. Trimming shortened V by 4 bases and J by 1 base, and 8 bases separated the two germline ends. The CDR3 spans 13 residues. The CDR3 loop reads CASSIQRNTEAFF. The CDR3 region has the DNA TGTGCCAGCAGCATACAGAGGAACACTGAAGCTTTCTTT.

This clonotype has just a few counts. The rearrangement links TRBV5-1 to TRBJ1-1; maybe TRBD1 (6 bases). From germline, CDR1 is SGHRS and CDR2 YFSETQ. This CDR3 is built from 16 residues. V lost 4 bases, J lost 1 base, and 17 bases lay in between. The CDR3 reads CASSLDRDTQNTEAFF. CDR3 nucleotides: TGCGCCAGCAGCCTAGACCGGGACACCCAGAACACTGAAGCTTTCTTT.

This clonotype was detected many times. The chain has TRBV10-3 and TRBJ2-1; weak D call: TRBD1 (6 bases). The V end lost 0 bases, the J end lost 4 bases, and 16 bases lay between the germline ends. The CDR3 loop spans 17 amino acids. CDR1 ENHRY and CDR2 SYGVKD come from the germline V gene. The CDR3: CAISESMDRKSYNEQFF. CDR3 DNA sequence: TGTGCCATCAGTGAGTCGATGGACAGAAAATCATACAATGAGCAGTTCTTC.

This chain joins TRBV20-1 and TRBJ2-7; D ambiguous. The germline CDR1 and CDR2 sequences are DFQATT and SNEGSKA (reference sequence). The CDR3 is made up of 14 amino acids. The V gene lost 3 bases and the J gene lost 0 bases, with 12 bases spanning the gap. CDR3 coding DNA: TGCAGTGCTAGTTTCGGCGGTAGCTCCTACGAGCAGTACTTC. This encodes CSASFGGSSYEQYF.

The table lists this clonotype with many counts. The chain uses TRBV20-1 and TRBJ2-7; unclear D gene. The CDR3 is 13 residues long. CDR1 is DFQATT, CDR2 SNEGSKA, per germline (reference sequence). The germline V and J ends were trimmed by 0 bases and 2 bases, with 8 bases remaining between them. In DNA, the CDR3 is TGCAGTGCTAGAGATTCCGACCCCTACGAGCAGTACTTC. This translates into CSARDSDPYEQYF.

Only a few counts were recorded for this clonotype. This chain links TRBV27 with TRBJ1-2; TRBD1 agrees at 7 bases. Germline V gene sequence: CDR1 MNHEY, CDR2 SMNVEV (reference sequence). With V trimmed by 6 bases and J by 7 bases, 14 bases remained unmatched. The CDR3 length is 15 residues. CDR3 residues: CASSRGDREVSGYTF. The CDR3 bases are TGTGCCAGCAGCCGCGGAGACAGGGAGGTCTCTGGCTACACCTTC.

This clonotype was recorded at least ten times. This chain uses TRBV28 with TRBJ2-1; the match to TRBD2 covers 11 bases. From germline, CDR1 is MDHEN and CDR2 SYDVKM. The V segment lost 3 bases and the J segment 6 bases; nucleotides outside the gene matches: 7. The CDR3 is made up of 16 amino acids. The CDR3 loop is CASSFYELAGVNEQFF. The CDR3 coding sequence is TGTGCCAGCAGTTTCTATGAACTAGCGGGAGTCAATGAGCAGTTCTTC.

This clonotype was found a few times. The chain is built from TRBV5-1 and TRBJ1-2; the D is unclear. CDR1 is SGHRS, CDR2 YFSETQ, per germline. The CDR3 consists of 13 residues. V was trimmed by 0 bases and J by 4 bases, leaving 7 bases between them. CDR3: CASSLEGPYGYTF. The CDR3 bases are TGCGCCAGCAGCTTGGAGGGCCCCTATGGCTACACCTTC. Full variable domain (outside the CDR3, taken from reference TRBV5-1 and TRBJ1-2): KAGVTQTPRYLIKTRGQQVTLSCSPISGHRSVSWYQQTPGQGLQFLFEYFSETQRNKGNFPGRFSGRQFSNSRSEMNVSTLELGDSALYLCASSLEGPYGYTFGSGTRLTVV.

This clonotype was counted a few times. The chain joins TRBV6-1 to TRBJ2-1; perhaps TRBD2 as D (5 bases). The CDR3 contains 13 residues. CDR1 and CDR2 from the germline V gene are MNHNS and SASEGT. Trimming shortened V by 8 bases and J by 2 bases, and 10 bases separated the two germline ends. This CDR3 is CASRRVAYNEQFF. The CDR3 DNA is TGTGCCAGCCGGCGGGTAGCCTACAATGAGCAGTTCTTC.

The chain employs TRBV11-2 and TRBJ2-3; D is possibly TRBD2 (5 bases). The V end lost 3 bases, the J end lost 4 bases, and 14 bases lay between the germline ends. The CDR3 is 15 residues long. CDR1 is SGHAT and CDR2 is FQNNGV in the germline V gene. CDR3 sequence: CASSFPGIVPDTQYF. CDR3 in DNA: TGTGCCAGCAGCTTTCCCGGGATAGTCCCAGATACGCAGTATTTT. Variable domain in full (rest from reference TRBV11-2 and TRBJ2-3): EAGVAQSPRYKIIEKRQSVAFWCNPISGHATLYWYQQILGQGPKLLIQFQNNGVVDDSQLPKDRFSAERLKGVDSTLKIQPAKLEDSAVYLCASSFPGIVPDTQYFGPGTRLTVL.